This T cell receptor beta chain was sequenced in a study of cytomegalovirus exposure and HLA in healthy donors. A multiplex PCR was run with 60 Vbeta primers and 13 Jbeta primers. Method: immunoSEQ multiplex PCR; TCRdb's copy keeps in-frame clones and lacks some. The profile shows 40,000 to 55,000 clones, around 74% of them singletons. Between the trimmed V and J ends, which lost 6 bases and 5 bases, there was a span of 8 bases. Germline lookup yields CDR1 MNHNS and CDR2 SASEGT. CDR3 length: 12 residues. The study, taken as a whole, reports: In an earlier analysis, productive rearrangement rates for most beta V segments clustered near 87% or 30%. Reported results showed that the classifier diagnosed cytomegalovirus status with high specificity and sensitivity.

This clone was seen only a few times. The antigen is unknown. What was sequenced was PBMCs. This receptor was taken from a man aged 30 to 39 in good health and CMV-seronegative. The chain recombines TRBV6-1 with TRBJ1-5; the D is unclear. CDR3: CASSHTDQPQHF. The DNA of the CDR3 is TGTGCCAGCAGCCACACCGATCAGCCCCAGCATTTT.